This T cell receptor (beta chain) was sequenced for a study of cytomegalovirus exposure and HLA in healthy donors. 13 Jbeta primers and 60 Vbeta primers were used for the PCR. Measured with immunoSEQ multiplex PCR; TCRdb has only the in-frame clones, and not every one. The sample includes around 120,000 clones, about 83% of them seen just once. Note on this clone: The antigen is unknown.

Study-wide results and limits: In an earlier analysis, in 620 or so donors, most V segments appeared productive either ~90% or ~30% of the time. It was in a later analysis that TCR association rates were seen to vary by HLA locus, highest for DRB1 and lowest for HLA-C.

The sequencing input was PBMCs. The TCR originated in a woman aged 35 to 49 in good health and CMV-seropositive.

The CDR3 protein is CSVGQDTEAFF. Written as DNA, the CDR3 is TGCAGCGTTGGACAGGACACTGAAGCTTTCTTT. The J gene is TRBJ1-1, the V gene TRBV29-1, with D possibly being TRBD1 (6 bases). The CDR3 is 11 amino acids. Trimming took 4 bases from V and 3 from J, leaving 6 bases between them. The V gene's germline CDR1 is SQVTM and CDR2 ANQGSEA.